The rows below give T cell receptor beta chains drawn from one sample of a study of blood T cell repertoires in COVID-19. Assay used: immunoSEQ multiplex PCR; TCRdb lists only in-frame clones, some missing. The repertoire holds fewer than 200,000 clones, with 79% as singletons. Sequences were obtained from PBMCs or T cells enriched from blood (not recorded which). The origin of the receptors is a woman between 70 and 85 years old in a cohort exposed to, infected with or recovered from COVID-19 (not recorded which). Each CDR3 is given with its conserved first and last residue. The D gene is left open where the match is weak. The size of a clone is reported for some rows only, either as once, few or many, or as a class for expanded clones.

v_call	clone_size	d_call	j_call	cdr3_nt	cdr3_aa
TRBV7-2	-	-	TRBJ2-5	TGTGCCAGCAGCTTATTCCAGGGGGGCGGGGAGACCCAGTACTTC	CASSLFQGGGETQYF
TRBV6-4	-	-	TRBJ2-1	TGTGCCAACGTTTCCGACGGGGTCTACAATGAGCAGTTCTTC	CANVSDGVYNEQFF
TRBV15	-	-	TRBJ1-6	TGTGCCACCAGCGGGCAAGACAGGAGCTCCTATAATTCACCCCTCCACTTT	CATSGQDRSSYNSPLHF
TRBV5-1	many	TRBD1	TRBJ1-1	TGCGCCAGCAGCGAGGGACAGGGGAACACTGAAGCTTTCTTT	CASSEGQGNTEAFF
TRBV5-5	-	-	TRBJ1-1	TGTGCCAGCAGCCGCAATCCGACAATGAACACTGAAGCTTTCTTT	CASSRNPTMNTEAFF
TRBV27	-	TRBD1	TRBJ1-2	TGTGCCAGCAGCTCAGTACAGGGGGGTAAAACCTTC	CASSSVQGGKTF
TRBV15	-	TRBD2	TRBJ2-1	TGTGCCACCAGCAGGGAGGGACTAACCAATGAGCAGTTCTTC	CATSREGLTNEQFF
TRBV5-1	-	TRBD2	TRBJ2-5	TGCGCCAGCAGCCCGGGACTAGCGGGAGGTGTAGAGACCCAGTACTTC	CASSPGLAGGVETQYF
TRBV11-2	-	-	TRBJ2-7	TGTGCCAGCAGCTTGGGGGGACCGTACGAGCAGTACTTC	CASSLGGPYEQYF
TRBV19	-	-	TRBJ2-7	TGTGCCAGTAGTATCGGAGGGTCCCGTCTCTACGAGCAGTACTTC	CASSIGGSRLYEQYF
TRBV7-8	-	TRBD1	TRBJ1-5	TGTGCCAGCAGCTCAACAACAGGGGGCTCTCAGCCCCAGCATTTT	CASSSTTGGSQPQHF
TRBV4-1	-	-	TRBJ2-5	TGCGCCAGCAGCCAAATCCCCCTCCTCGGGACCCAGTACTTC	CASSQIPLLGTQYF
TRBV18	-	-	TRBJ2-1	TGTGCCAGCTCATACGTAGATACTTACAATGAGCAGTTCTTC	CASSYVDTYNEQFF
TRBV6-5	-	-	TRBJ1-1	TGTGCCAGCAGTTACTCTCAGGGTGGGACTGAAGCTTTCTTT	CASSYSQGGTEAFF
TRBV7-2	few	-	TRBJ1-5	TGTGCCAGCAGTCAGGTGGCACAGGATGGCCAGCCCCAGCATTTT	CASSQVAQDGQPQHF
TRBV28	-	-	TRBJ1-4	TGTGCCAGCAGTTTATTTCAAAATAATGAAAAACTGTTTTTT	CASSLFQNNEKLFF
TRBV19	-	-	TRBJ2-1	TGTGCCAGTAGGACCACAGGGGGGGCATATGAGCAGTTCTTC	CASRTTGGAYEQFF
TRBV7-9	-	-	TRBJ2-7	TGTGCCAGCAGCCCCTTCTACGAGCAGTACTTC	CASSPFYEQYF
TRBV4-2	few	-	TRBJ1-3	TGTGCCAGCAGCCAAGTGATGGGCTTACGTGGAAACACCATATATTTT	CASSQVMGLRGNTIYF
TRBV7-8	-	TRBD1	TRBJ1-2	TGTGCCAGCAGCTTAGACAGACAGGGCTCCGGAGGCTACACCTTC	CASSLDRQGSGGYTF
TRBV12-1	-	-	TRBJ2-3	TGTGCCAGCAGCTTTGTCACGGCGGGAGGAGGGAAAGGGGCACTAGATACGCAGTATTTT	CASSFVTAGGGKGALDTQYF
TRBV27	few	-	TRBJ2-1	TGTGCCAGCAGTTTATGGGGGGACAGTTACAATGAGCAGTTCTTC	CASSLWGDSYNEQFF
TRBV28	-	-	TRBJ2-7	TGTGCCAGCAATGACACACCCTCCTACGAGCAGTACTTC	CASNDTPSYEQYF
TRBV28	-	TRBD2	TRBJ2-7	TGTGCCAGCAGTTCTGGGACTAGCGGGAGAGAGCAGTACTTC	CASSSGTSGREQYF
TRBV5-1	-	-	TRBJ1-5	TGCGCCAGCAGCTTGGTACCAGGGGTAGAGCAGCCCCAGCATTTT	CASSLVPGVEQPQHF
TRBV11-3	-	TRBD2	TRBJ2-7	TGTGCCAGCAGCTCTAGAGGGGGACTAGAGAACCAGCAGTACTTC	CASSSRGGLENQQYF
TRBV5-1	-	TRBD1	TRBJ2-5	TGCGCCAGCAGCGGGACAGGGTCCGGTTTTGGAGAGACCCAGTACTTC	CASSGTGSGFGETQYF
TRBV7-2	-	-	TRBJ1-2	TGTGCCAGCAGCACCCGCGTCACTAACTATGGCTACACCTTC	CASSTRVTNYGYTF
TRBV9	-	-	TRBJ1-3	TGTGCCAGCAGCGGATGGGGACTGCATTTT	CASSGWGLHF
TRBV7-9	-	TRBD1	TRBJ1-2	TGTGCCAGCAGCGCGGCACAGGGGCGCTACACCTTC	CASSAAQGRYTF
TRBV10-1	-	-	TRBJ1-3	TGCGCCAGCAGTGAGAATCTGGGCTCTACTGGAAACACCATATATTTT	CASSENLGSTGNTIYF
TRBV29-1	-	-	TRBJ2-1	TGCAGCGTTGGTCCTGAGGACAATGAGCAGTTCTTC	CSVGPEDNEQFF
TRBV12-5	-	TRBD1	TRBJ2-3	TGTGCTAGTGGTTCTACAGGGGAGACGCAGTATTTT	CASGSTGETQYF
TRBV5-8	-	-	TRBJ2-3	TGTGCCAGCAGCGCCCGGGTAGATACGCAGTATTTT	CASSARVDTQYF
TRBV7-2	few	-	TRBJ1-4	TGTGCCAGCAGCCTAGTGGGAGGGTATGAAAAACTGTTTTTT	CASSLVGGYEKLFF
TRBV27	-	TRBD1	TRBJ1-2	TGTGCCAGCAGTTTAGTGGGGACAGAACCTCTACGCGGTGGCTACACCTTC	CASSLVGTEPLRGGYTF
TRBV7-2	-	-	TRBJ2-3	TGTGCCAGCAGCCCCCGGACTGCTAGCACAGATACGCAGTATTTT	CASSPRTASTDTQYF
TRBV19	-	-	TRBJ2-2	TGTGCCAGTAGTATCCTCCTCCGGGCCCGCCGGGGCGGGGAGCTGTTTTTT	CASSILLRARRGGELFF
TRBV28	once	TRBD2	TRBJ2-1	TGTGCCAGCGGATCCTTTGGGGCAGGGACTAGCGGATCCTACAATGAGCAGTTCTTC	CASGSFGAGTSGSYNEQFF
TRBV7-9	-	TRBD1	TRBJ1-3	TGTGCCAGCAGTCTCGGACAGGGACTCTCTGGAAACACCATATATTTT	CASSLGQGLSGNTIYF
TRBV27	many	TRBD2	TRBJ2-1	TGTGCCAGCAGCCGGACTAGGCTAACGCGGGATGAGCAGTTCTTC	CASSRTRLTRDEQFF
TRBV7-3	-	TRBD2	TRBJ2-3	TGTGCCAGCAGCCCAGGCTTAGCGGGAAGCACAGATACGCAGTATTTT	CASSPGLAGSTDTQYF
TRBV19	-	TRBD1	TRBJ2-6	TGTGCCACAGAGGACAGGGCTGGGGCCAACGTCCTGACTTTC	CATEDRAGANVLTF
TRBV6-5	-	-	TRBJ2-6	TGTGCCAGCAGTTACTCCTCTTCTGGGGCCAACGTCCTGACTTTC	CASSYSSSGANVLTF
TRBV7-9	few	-	TRBJ1-2	TGTGCCAGCAGCTTAGCCGAGGGTTCCTATGGCTACACCTTC	CASSLAEGSYGYTF
TRBV27	few	-	TRBJ2-7	TGTGCCAGCAGTCATCGTGGGGGCAACGGGAGGATGTACGAGCAGTACTTC	CASSHRGGNGRMYEQYF
TRBV7-2	-	TRBD1	TRBJ2-7	TGTGCCAGCAGCTCCCGGGACAGCTACGAGCAGTACTTC	CASSSRDSYEQYF
TRBV19	-	-	TRBJ1-4	TGTGCCAGTAGCGGCGGCGCGACTAATGAAAAACTGTTTTTT	CASSGGATNEKLFF
TRBV9	-	TRBD2	TRBJ2-5	TGTGCCAGCAGCGTAGGCAGGACTAGCGGGGGGCCCGGGCTTACCCAGTACTTC	CASSVGRTSGGPGLTQYF
TRBV18	-	-	TRBJ1-1	TGTGCCAGCTCACCGTACAGGGAGAACACTGAAGCTTTCTTT	CASSPYRENTEAFF
TRBV7-3	-	TRBD2	TRBJ2-1	TGTGCCAGCAGCCGACTAGCTGGGCACAATGAGCAGTTCTTC	CASSRLAGHNEQFF
TRBV5-6	-	TRBD1	TRBJ1-2	TGTGCCAGTTCCTACAGGGGGCTGGGCGGCTACACCTTC	CASSYRGLGGYTF
TRBV29-1	-	-	TRBJ2-5	TGCAGCGTTGAACTACTAGCCCTGCAAGAGACCCAGTACTTC	CSVELLALQETQYF
TRBV7-6	-	-	TRBJ1-2	TGTGCCAGCAGCTTAGCGGGCCAGGTTAGCGATGGCTACACCTTC	CASSLAGQVSDGYTF
TRBV5-4	-	TRBD2	TRBJ2-3	TGTGCCAGCAGCGTCCGACTAGCGGGGAGCACAGATACGCAGTATTTT	CASSVRLAGSTDTQYF
TRBV28	-	-	TRBJ2-2	TGTGCCAGCGTCCCAGCGGGCCCGAACACCGGGGAGCTGTTTTTT	CASVPAGPNTGELFF
TRBV19	-	-	TRBJ2-1	TGTGCCAGTAGTACCACTCCCCAGGGGTTAGATGAGCAGTTCTTC	CASSTTPQGLDEQFF
TRBV3-1/TRBV3-2	-	TRBD1	TRBJ1-2	TGTGCCAGCAGCCAAGATGACAGGGGGGGTGGCTACACCTTC	CASSQDDRGGGYTF
TRBV6-1	-	-	TRBJ1-3	TGTGCCAGCAGTGAAGTCACGGTCGGGGTCTCTGGAAACACCATATATTTT	CASSEVTVGVSGNTIYF